Listed below are T cell receptor beta chains from one sample, sequenced in a study of T-cell reconstitution after alpha-beta-depleted transplantation in children. TCRdb used MiXCR to reprocess the PCR reads, holding one entry per CDR3 protein. The repertoire has about a million distinct CDR3 sequences, about 29% of them found once; the top ten carry more than 25%. Specimen: PBMCs, mostly from graft donor cells, collected 360 days after TCRalphabeta/CD19-depleted stem cell transplant. The receptors were gathered from a boy under three years old who had a stem cell transplant for SCID, so the T cells may come from the graft donor. The CDR3 runs from the conserved cysteine through the conserved F or W. The order of the fields is D gene, V gene, clone size, CDR3 length, J gene, CDR3 DNA, CDR3 protein. D genes are given only for firm matches. For some rows the clone size is stated as once, few or many, or as a class when expanded; others skip it.

-,TRBV20-1,few,11,TRBJ2-2,TGCAGTGCTAAGGGGACCGGGGAGCTGTTTTTT,CSAKGTGELFF
TRBD1,TRBV5-5,-,16,TRBJ2-7,TGTGCCAGCAGCACCGGACAGGGAATAATGTCCTACGAGCAGTACTTC,CASSTGQGIMSYEQYF
-,TRBV12-3/TRBV12-4,-,14,TRBJ1-1,TGTGCCAGCACCCAAGCGGCGGTGAACACTGAAGCTTTCTTT,CASTQAAVNTEAFF
TRBD1,TRBV20-1,-,14,TRBJ1-5,TGCAGTGCTAGCTACACAGGGGGCAATCAGCCCCAGCATTTT,CSASYTGGNQPQHF
TRBD2,TRBV24-1,-,16,TRBJ2-1,TGTGCCACCAGTCCTTCGGGAGCGGGGGGTGGGAATGAGCAGTTCTTC,CATSPSGAGGGNEQFF
-,TRBV24-1,-,16,TRBJ2-1,TGTGCCACCAGTGATGGACGCGGGACCTCCTACAATGAGCAGTTCTTC,CATSDGRGTSYNEQFF
-,TRBV15,many,14,TRBJ2-2,TGTGCCACCAGCAGACAGGGGGGTACCGGGGAGCTGTTTTTT,CATSRQGGTGELFF
TRBD2,TRBV12-5,-,18,TRBJ2-5,TGTGCTAGTGGTTTGGTACTCCTAGCGGGGGTTCCCCAGGAGACCCAGTACTTC,CASGLVLLAGVPQETQYF
-,TRBV7-2,-,13,TRBJ2-7,TGTGCCAGCAGCTCTTTAACCAGGCACGAGCAGTACTTC,CASSSLTRHEQYF
-,TRBV15,-,15,TRBJ2-3,TGTGCCACCAGCGGAGATTTCTACAGCACAGATACGCAGTATTTT,CATSGDFYSTDTQYF
-,TRBV20-1,-,17,TRBJ1-3,TGCAGTGCTAGAGTTGGGGCAGGCCGACCCTCTGGAAACACCATATATTTT,CSARVGAGRPSGNTIYF
-,TRBV15,-,15,TRBJ2-1,TGTGCCACCAGCAACCGACTCAACCTTCGGACTGAGCAGTTCTTC,CATSNRLNLRTEQFF
-,TRBV18,few,12,TRBJ1-2,TGTGCCAGCTCACTCCCCCTGGATGGCTACACCTTC,CASSLPLDGYTF
TRBD2,TRBV5-1,-,14,TRBJ2-2,TGCGCCAGCAGCCGGGACTACCTTTCCGGGGAGCTGTTTTTT,CASSRDYLSGELFF
-,TRBV11-2,-,14,TRBJ2-2,TGTGCCAGCAGAATCGCAGGGGATGTCGGGGAGCTGTTTTTT,CASRIAGDVGELFF
-,TRBV5-1,few,16,TRBJ2-3,TGCGCCAGCAGCTTTCGGGCGGGACCCAGCACAGATACGCAGTATTTT,CASSFRAGPSTDTQYF
-,TRBV18,-,11,TRBJ2-1,TGTGCCAGCTCACCGTTGACAGAGCAGTTCTTC,CASSPLTEQFF
-,TRBV2,many,11,TRBJ1-1,TGTGCCAGCAAGGGAGACACTGAAGCTTTCTTT,CASKGDTEAFF
TRBD1,TRBV7-9,-,16,TRBJ2-1,TGTGCCAGCCAACCTCTTGGACAGGGGATCTACAATGAGCAGTTCTTC,CASQPLGQGIYNEQFF
TRBD2,TRBV9,few,19,TRBJ2-3,TGTGCCAGCAGCGTAGACCTGGCGGGGGGTTCACCTAGCACAGATACGCAGTATTTT,CASSVDLAGGSPSTDTQYF
-,TRBV12-3/TRBV12-4,few,12,TRBJ2-1,TGTGCCAGCAGTCCGAAACTCAATGAGCAGTTCTTC,CASSPKLNEQFF
-,TRBV7-2,-,17,TRBJ1-2,TGTGCCAGCAGCTTAGCGAGGGTCGAGGGCTCTAACTATGGCTACACCTTC,CASSLARVEGSNYGYTF
TRBD2,TRBV11-2,-,19,TRBJ2-6,TGTGCCAGCAGCCCGAGAGGGCGGGGGGGCCTTAGAGGGGCCAACGTCCTGACTTTC,CASSPRGRGGLRGANVLTF
-,TRBV2,-,16,TRBJ2-3,TGTGCCAGCAGTGACGGGGGTAGGCTTAGCACAGATACGCAGTATTTT,CASSDGGRLSTDTQYF
-,TRBV4-1,-,13,TRBJ2-7,TGCGCCAGCAGCCAAGATCAGGGACGGGAGCAGTACTTC,CASSQDQGREQYF
-,TRBV28,few,15,TRBJ2-7,TGTGCCAGCAGTTATCAAGGACAGATTTCCTACGAGCAGTACTTC,CASSYQGQISYEQYF
-,TRBV20-1,few,15,TRBJ2-7,TGCAGTGCTAGACGGGGGGCAGGGGTCTCCTACGAGCAGTACTTC,CSARRGAGVSYEQYF
-,TRBV5-1,-,14,TRBJ2-7,TGCGCCAGCAGCTTCCAACAGGGAACCTACGAGCAGTACTTC,CASSFQQGTYEQYF
TRBD2,TRBV28,few,17,TRBJ2-3,TGTGCCAGCAGTCCCGCACCCAGTTCGGGCGGGGGAATTACGCAGTATTTT,CASSPAPSSGGGITQYF
-,TRBV4-1,few,16,TRBJ1-1,TGCGCCAGCAGCCAAGTATCGGGCAGGGCGAACACTGAAGCTTTCTTT,CASSQVSGRANTEAFF
TRBD2,TRBV3-1,few,17,TRBJ2-3,TGTGCCAGCAGCTCACGACCCGGGACTATTAACACAGATACGCAGTATTTT,CASSSRPGTINTDTQYF
-,TRBV10-3,few,16,TRBJ2-3,TGTGCCATCAGTGACCAGAACCGGGGGGCAGAGGATACGCAGTATTTT,CAISDQNRGAEDTQYF
TRBD1,TRBV27,few,15,TRBJ2-5,TGTGCCAGCAGTTTCTCGCTGACAGGGGAAGAGACCCAGTACTTC,CASSFSLTGEETQYF
TRBD2,TRBV20-1,few,14,TRBJ2-1,TGCAGTGTCGCTCCGGGGGGAGCCTACAATGAGCAGTTCTTC,CSVAPGGAYNEQFF
-,TRBV12-3/TRBV12-4,few,14,TRBJ2-7,TGTGCCAGCAGCCCAAAGCCCAGCTCCTACGAGCAGTACTTC,CASSPKPSSYEQYF
-,TRBV29-1,-,12,TRBJ1-1,TGCAGCGTTGCTGGCGGGGGGACTGAAGCTTTCTTT,CSVAGGGTEAFF
-,TRBV11-2,-,15,TRBJ1-4,TGTGCCAGCAGCTACCTGGGGGCGTTGGGTGAAAAACTGTTTTTT,CASSYLGALGEKLFF
-,TRBV20-1,few,16,TRBJ2-5,TGCAGTGCTAGACGCTCCAGCCCAGGTGCTCAAGAGACCCAGTACTTC,CSARRSSPGAQETQYF
-,TRBV24-1,-,13,TRBJ2-7,TGTGCCACCAGTGATTTAACCAGGGACGAGCATTACTTC,CATSDLTRDEHYF
TRBD1,TRBV6-6,few,15,TRBJ1-1,TGTGCCAGCAGTTCCCACAGGGGAGGGAACACTGAAGCTTTCTTT,CASSSHRGGNTEAFF
-,TRBV4-1,-,14,TRBJ2-5,TGCGCCAGCAGCCAAGCAGGCAACCAAGAGACCCAGTACTTC,CASSQAGNQETQYF
-,TRBV6-2/TRBV6-3,few,21,TRBJ2-7,TGTGCCAGCAGTTACAAGCCGAAGGTGAGCCGGGCGAACCCCAAACCCTACGAGCAGTACTTC,CASSYKPKVSRANPKPYEQYF
-,TRBV12-3/TRBV12-4,-,15,TRBJ1-4,TGTGCCAGCAGTTTAGCACCCAGAACGGATGAAAAACTGTTTTTT,CASSLAPRTDEKLFF
TRBD1,TRBV11-1,-,20,TRBJ1-2,TGTGCCAGCAGCTTAGGACAACGATCGACAGGGTTCTCCCTAGGCTATGGCTACACCTTC,CASSLGQRSTGFSLGYGYTF
TRBD2,TRBV25-1,-,17,TRBJ2-5,TGTGCCAGCAGTGATCCTTCACCGGGACTAGCGACAGGTACCCAGTACTTC,CASSDPSPGLATGTQYF
-,TRBV20-1,-,14,TRBJ2-5,TGCAGTGCTAGAGAAGAGCCCCCAGAAGAGACCCAGTACTTC,CSAREEPPEETQYF
TRBD1,TRBV6-1,once,14,TRBJ2-3,TGTGCCGCCGGTGGGGACAGACCCACAGATACGCAGTATTTT,CAAGGDRPTDTQYF
-,TRBV29-1,few,14,TRBJ2-7,TGCAGCGTTGAAGCGGGGGACCTTCTGTACGAGCAGTACTTC,CSVEAGDLLYEQYF
-,TRBV5-1,-,14,TRBJ2-2,TGCGCCAGCAGCCCCAGGCCATACACCGGGGAGCTGTTTTTT,CASSPRPYTGELFF
-,TRBV6-2/TRBV6-3,-,12,TRBJ2-7,TGTGCCAGCAGTTACATCGCCTACGAGCAGTACTTC,CASSYIAYEQYF
TRBD1,TRBV18,few,15,TRBJ2-1,TGTGCCAGCTCACCACGGACAGGGGGCCACGATGAGCAGTTCTTC,CASSPRTGGHDEQFF
-,TRBV28,few,15,TRBJ2-7,TGTGCCACCTTCAAGCCAGGACAGCGAGGCGGATTATGGTACTTC,CATFKPGQRGGLWYF
-,TRBV4-3,-,16,TRBJ2-1,TGCGCCAGCAGCCAAGATACCGGGACATCCTACAATGAGCAGTTCTTC,CASSQDTGTSYNEQFF
-,TRBV6-1,few,16,TRBJ2-1,TGTGCCAGCAGAAACCGGATGATAGCGGCCTACAATGAGCAGTTCTTC,CASRNRMIAAYNEQFF
-,TRBV4-2,-,16,TRBJ2-7,TGTGCCAGCAGCCAAGATGATGGACCCCTGGCCTACGAGCAGTACTTC,CASSQDDGPLAYEQYF
TRBD2,TRBV4-3,few,18,TRBJ2-3,TGCGCCAGCAGCCAAGTGGCGGGGGGCTCTGATTCAGCAGATACGCAGTATTTT,CASSQVAGGSDSADTQYF
-,TRBV7-2,-,17,TRBJ2-3,TGTGCCAGCAGCTTAGTTGGCAGGACCCCTAGCACAGATACGCAGTATTTT,CASSLVGRTPSTDTQYF
TRBD1,TRBV20-1,few,15,TRBJ1-1,TGCAGTGCTAGCCTTCCTGGACAGGGAGACACTGAAGCTTTCTTT,CSASLPGQGDTEAFF
-,TRBV15,-,16,TRBJ1-4,TGTGCCACCAGCAGAAATCCCGGGGCGGAGGGTGAAAAACTGTTTTTT,CATSRNPGAEGEKLFF